Listed below are T cell receptor beta chains from one sample, sequenced in a study of T cell responses to AZD1222 COVID-19 vaccine. The data were produced by immunoSEQ multiplex PCR, yet TCRdb's version contains in-frame clones alone and is incomplete. The sample lists 120,000 or so clones; about 86% were seen once. The sequences come from peripheral blood, collected 28 days after the second AZD1222 dose. Every receptor here comes from an adult who received the AZD1222 COVID-19 vaccine. Both conserved end residues are trimmed from each CDR3. Each record gives: J gene, V gene, CDR3 protein.

TRBJ2-1 TRBV7-9 ASSLARASGGNEQF
TRBJ2-1 TRBV18 ASSPDRGDYNEQF
TRBJ1-3 TRBV7-9 ASSYSDTIY
TRBJ2-5 TRBV9 ASSAARGETQY
TRBJ1-2 TRBV21-1 ASSRGHLSRHGYT
TRBJ1-2 TRBV9 ASSVAPGRDGYT
TRBJ1-6 TRBV6-1 ASSESPLSSYNSPLH
TRBJ1-6 TRBV7-9 ASSLPQGNSPLH
TRBJ1-1 TRBV6-1 ASTSGQNTEAF
TRBJ1-6 TRBV30 AWTRQEASPLH
TRBJ2-3 TRBV7-6 ASSLGSGGPTDTQY
TRBJ1-2 TRBV28 AAGDPQNYGYT
TRBJ1-5 TRBV5-8 ASSKGIHSNQPQH
TRBJ1-3 TRBV28 ASSLSGGDTIY
TRBJ1-2 TRBV11-2 ASSLDQMEGIDYGYT
TRBJ1-1 TRBV19 AIKDRGKNTEAF
TRBJ2-7 TRBV27 ASALEVWNEQY
TRBJ1-2 TRBV25-1 ASSASGQPDYT
TRBJ2-1 TRBV11-2 ASGIGGGNDEQF
TRBJ1-2 TRBV5-4 ASSSLLRGRDGYT
TRBJ1-1 TRBV7-9 ASNVGGTEAF
TRBJ1-2 TRBV7-2 ASTWTGPNYGYT
TRBJ2-1 TRBV5-1 ASSFEGRPYNEQF
TRBJ2-2 TRBV27 ASTDGMKNTGELF
TRBJ2-1 TRBV5-4 ASSFLSGGVGEQF
TRBJ1-5 TRBV7-2 ASSSDRGQPQH
TRBJ1-6 TRBV19 ATRTGTGSPLH
TRBJ1-5 TRBV30 AWSRDSNQPQH
TRBJ1-5 TRBV9 ASSVVGPSNQPQH
TRBJ1-5 TRBV27 ASSRAQGNQPQH
TRBJ2-7 TRBV25-1 ASSDQGYEQY
TRBJ1-1 TRBV9 ASTPGRTTNTEAF
TRBJ1-1 TRBV7-9 ASSLQGGPTEAF
TRBJ1-1 TRBV5-1 ASSLASLQVNTEAF
TRBJ2-3 TRBV28 ASGGGTGITDTQY
TRBJ1-2 TRBV3-1/TRBV3-2 ASSHSWWILGYGYT
TRBJ1-5 TRBV7-9 ASSLTGENQPQH
TRBJ1-6 TRBV6-5 ASSYSGPYNSPLH
TRBJ2-7 TRBV4-3 ASSYDGTGGYEQY
TRBJ2-7 TRBV3-1/TRBV3-2 ASSQDTGTYSSEQY
TRBJ2-7 TRBV5-5 ASSLGEGPSYEQY
TRBJ2-3 TRBV19 ASSIVAGGADTQY
TRBJ2-5 TRBV25-1 ASSERTVLQETQY
TRBJ1-1 TRBV10-3 AISTGTGVTEAF
TRBJ1-6 TRBV7-9 ASSSDSRGPLH
TRBJ2-1 TRBV7-9 ASSLAEYNEQF
TRBJ1-5 TRBV7-8 ASSPESGSNQPQH
TRBJ2-2 TRBV12-5 ASGLGQVNTGELF
TRBJ1-5 TRBV6-5 ASKGYSNQPQH
TRBJ2-7 TRBV6-5 ASGVNSAYEQY
TRBJ1-6 TRBV11-2 ASSLQGADSSPLH